This T cell receptor beta chain derives from a study of T-cell memory formation after mild COVID-19. V was pared by 5 bases and J by 2 bases, with 7 bases of the junction left unmatched. The CDR3 has 17 residues. Per germline, CDR1 SGHTA and CDR2 FQGNSA. TCRdb independently ran MiXCR on the 5' RACE reads; one entry per CDR3 protein. The sample has 200,000 or so distinct CDR3 sequences; around 19% are singletons. General study findings and limits: Among clones contracting day 15 to 85, CD4/CD8 was balanced, whereas later expanders leaned CD4+.

This clonotype occurred a few times. Its antigen is not identified. The rearrangement uses TRBV7-2 and TRBJ2-6, with 9 bases identical to TRBD1. The receptor was derived from an adult woman who had mild COVID-19 (a few samples of this study predate the infection). Cell type and time point are not known. The sample was PBMCs or a T cell subset sorted from them (not recorded which). The DNA for the CDR3 is TGTGCCAGCAGCCGAGGACAGGGGAGGGCTGGGGCCAACGTCCTGACTTTC. Protein product: CASSRGQGRAGANVLTF.